This T cell receptor (beta chain) was documented in a study of T cell responses to AZD1222 COVID-19 vaccine. Broader study findings: The span of vaccine-associated CD4 TCRs extended across spike, with dominance at 160-218 and 743-854. Donors skewed white British and female; clonal diversity was possibly underestimated.

Concerning this clone: Its antigen is still unknown.

With 9 bases clipped from V and 0 bases from J, the junction kept 8 bases outside the gene matches. Germline values: CDR1 LNHDA, CDR2 SQIVND (reference sequence). The CDR3 sequence is 15 residues long. Assay: immunoSEQ multiplex PCR; the TCRdb copy retains only in-frame clones and omits some. The sample records some 190,000 clones, around 89% being singletons. The chain uses TRBV19 and TRBJ2-1; 7 positions agree with TRBD1. The sample was peripheral blood, taken on day 0 of AZD1222 vaccination. This clonotype was obtained from an adult in good health. The CDR3 coding sequence is TGTGCCAGCACCAGACAGGGAAGCTCCTACAATGAGCAGTTCTTC. Translation gives CASTRQGSSYNEQFF.